A single sample gave rise to the 4 T cell receptor beta chains below, sequenced in a study of response to subunit inactivated influenza vaccine. TCRdb reanalysed the RT-PCR reads using MiXCR and keeps one entry per CDR3 protein. Counted here are around 530,000 distinct CDR3 sequences, 16% occurring once; the ten biggest clones make up over 2.5%. Material: CD4+ T cells sorted from PBMCs, obtained roughly 24 months after vaccination. These receptors were obtained from a man aged 50-75 years who received an inactivated influenza vaccine.

This clonotype occurred a few times. The chain recombines TRBV5-1 with TRBJ2-1, with D perhaps matching TRBD2 (5 bases). The CDR3 has 14 residues. Looked up from germline, CDR1 is SGHRS and CDR2 is YFSETQ. The V end was cut by 0 bases, the J end by 10 bases, with 14 bases between. The CDR3 DNA reads TGCGCCAGCAGCTTGGATGTGGGAGTGGGAGAGCAGTTCTTC. Translation gives CASSLDVGVGEQFF.

This clonotype was counted only a few times. The chain links TRBV14 to TRBJ2-5; D is undetermined. V was cut by 0 bases and J by 6 bases, with 5 bases left in between. This CDR3 contains 12 residues. Germline values: CDR1 SGHDN, CDR2 FVKESK. CDR3 coding DNA: TGTGCCAGCAGCCAAGATTTTCAGACCCAGTACTTC. This encodes CASSQDFQTQYF.

V gene TRBV12-3 or TRBV12-4 combines with J gene TRBJ1-6; D is uncertain. CDR3 length: 15 amino acids. Trimming took off 8 bases at V and 0 bases at J, with 11 bases between the two ends. The CDR3 nucleotides read TGTGCCAGCGCCCAGACGGGCTCCTATAATTCACCCCTCCACTTT. Protein sequence: CASAQTGSYNSPLHF.

V gene TRBV6-5 combines with J gene TRBJ2-7; maybe TRBD1 (6 bases). CDR3 length: 14 residues. Trimming removed 0 bases at V and 3 bases at J, with 9 bases between. CDR1 MNHEY and CDR2 SVGAGI come from the germline V gene. In DNA, the CDR3 is TGTGCCAGCAGTTACTCCCGCAGGGGCTACGAGCAGTACTTC. It yields the protein CASSYSRRGYEQYF.